This T cell receptor (beta chain) is drawn from a study of molecular identifiers for immune sequencing clone quantification. One entry per CDR3 protein, called by TCRdb with MiXCR from the PCR reads. This sample has roughly 320,000 distinct CDR3 sequences, with under 25% found just once. The CDR3 length is 18 residues. From germline, CDR1 is DFQATT and CDR2 SNEGSKA (reference sequence). V gave up 0 bases and J gave up 1 base; unmatched junction bases: 9. The sequence was obtained from a human donor in good health. Some libraries in this study had Jurkat cell RNA spiked in. J is TRBJ2-3 and V is TRBV20-1, with 11 bases aligning to TRBD2. Sequenced: naive CD8+ T cells from blood, with Jurkat cell RNA spiked in. Subset of the sample: FACS-sorted CD8+CD4-CCR7+CD45RA+ naive T cells. DNA for the CDR3: TGCAGTGCTAGAGAGGTTAGCGGGAGGGGACAGCGCACAGATACGCAGTATTTT. Its translation: CSAREVSGRGQRTDTQYF.